This T cell receptor beta chain appears in the sequencing data of a study of early T cells in non-severe SARS-CoV-2 infection. TCRdb processed the 5' RACE reads anew with MiXCR; each CDR3 protein has one entry. The table lists tens of thousands of distinct CDR3 sequences, approximately 14% of them singletons. The germline V gene has CDR1 SEHNR and CDR2 FQNEAQ (reference sequence). The CDR3 is 16 amino acids. V was trimmed by 1 base and J by 1 base, leaving 11 bases between them. Sequencing used whole blood, obtained at baseline. The chain links TRBV7-9 to TRBJ1-5, with D uncertain. The origin of this receptor is an adult who was a healthcare worker with PCR-confirmed SARS-CoV-2 infection or an uninfected control (not recorded which). The CDR3 DNA is TGTGCCAGCAGCTTAGAAGGAGGGAGGAGCAATCAGCCCCAGCATTTT. Translated, it gives CASSLEGGRSNQPQHF. Full variable domain (missing parts from reference TRBV7-9 and TRBJ1-5): DTGVSQNPRHKITKRGQNVTFRCDPISEHNRLYWYRQTLGQGPEFLTYFQNEAQLEKSRLLSDRFSAERPKGSFSTLEIQRTEQGDSAMYLCASSLEGGRSNQPQHFGDGTRLSIL.